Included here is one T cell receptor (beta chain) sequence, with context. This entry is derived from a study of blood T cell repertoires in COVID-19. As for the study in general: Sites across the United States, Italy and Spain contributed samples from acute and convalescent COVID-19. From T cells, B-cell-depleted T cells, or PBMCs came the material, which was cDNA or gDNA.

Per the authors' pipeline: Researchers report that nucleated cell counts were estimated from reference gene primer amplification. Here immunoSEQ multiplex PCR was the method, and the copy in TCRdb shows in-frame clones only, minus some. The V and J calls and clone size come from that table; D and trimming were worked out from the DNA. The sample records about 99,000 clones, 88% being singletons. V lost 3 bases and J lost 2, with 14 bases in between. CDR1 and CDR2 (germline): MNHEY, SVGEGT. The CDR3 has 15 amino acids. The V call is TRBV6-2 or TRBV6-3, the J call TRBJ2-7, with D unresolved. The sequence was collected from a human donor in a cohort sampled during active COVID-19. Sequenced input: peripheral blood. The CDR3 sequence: CASSYKRHPTYEQYF. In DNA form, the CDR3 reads TGTGCCAGCAGTTATAAGCGCCACCCGACCTACGAGCAGTACTTC.